This T cell receptor (beta chain) is drawn from a study of blood T cell repertoires in COVID-19 (dated by TCRdb to the early 2020s). As for the study more broadly: The collaborator samples originated in the United States, Italy and Spain and spanned the acute and convalescent phases of COVID-19. The repertoires were released in a freely available public database intended as a resource for research on the immune response to SARS-CoV-2. The dataset comprised deeply sampled blood TCRbeta repertoires from subjects exposed to, actively infected with, or recovered from COVID-19. The prospective study material was composed of cDNA or gDNA derived from T cells, B-cell-depleted T cells, or PBMCs. The samples were drawn from two sources: the first 160 participants of the ongoing ImmuneRACE study, and 1,000 to 1,500 subjects contributed by 6 global collaborators. Where available, HLA class I and class II types were obtained from metadata supplied by the sample provider rather than from assay-based typing. Nearly every sample came with metadata listing a de-identified subject ID, COVID-19 status, age in years and sex. Study-wide conclusions, independent of this receptor: Clinical and demographic metadata were provided uncurated, with the amount varying by source and participant.

This clone showed up just once. Its antigen remains undetermined. Base quality data are lacking; no much larger clone is found one base away. Collaborating institutions collected whole blood in K2EDTA tubes following their own protocols. Collaborator samples were shipped for TCRbeta analysis as frozen whole blood, isolated PBMCs, or DNA extracted from either sample type. TCRbeta CDR3 regions were amplified from genomic DNA by means of the immunoSEQ Assay, a bias-controlled multiplex PCR. The published analysis was carried out like this. Nucleated cell counts per sample were estimated from amplification of reference gene primers within the assay. To quantify the absolute abundance of each unique TCRbeta CDR3 rearrangement, sequence reads were collapsed and filtered. For each sample, productive Simpson clonality was calculated by taking the square root of Simpson's diversity index across productive rearrangements. The source is immuneACCESS, and TCRdb retained only in-frame sequences with V and J called. Part of the clones is not carried over; for the studies checked, unresolved V genes explain less than half of this, and the remainder is unexplained. V, J and clone size derive from that table, while D and trimming were established from the DNA sequence. This sample holds around 32,000 clones; roughly 91% were observed only once. The ten biggest clones cover roughly 0.99% of the sample.

The sequenced sample was peripheral blood. The clonotype was recovered from a man between 65 and 85 years old with active or convalescent COVID-19.

The nucleotide sequence is given as TGTGCCAGCAGTCCCTGGAACCGGGACCCGGGAGTCGCAGATACGCAGTATTTT. Its translation reads: CASSPWNRDPGVADTQYF. The chain is made from TRBV27 and TRBJ2-3, with a weak D call of TRBD2 (6 bases match). From a lookup of the germline V gene (reference sequence), CDR1 and CDR2 are MNHEY and SMNVEV. The germline ends are 25 bases apart after V is trimmed by 5 bases and J by 4 bases. The CDR3 numbers 18 residues from cysteine through phenylalanine. The entry retains the CDR3 DNA only, 54 bases that are in frame from base 1.